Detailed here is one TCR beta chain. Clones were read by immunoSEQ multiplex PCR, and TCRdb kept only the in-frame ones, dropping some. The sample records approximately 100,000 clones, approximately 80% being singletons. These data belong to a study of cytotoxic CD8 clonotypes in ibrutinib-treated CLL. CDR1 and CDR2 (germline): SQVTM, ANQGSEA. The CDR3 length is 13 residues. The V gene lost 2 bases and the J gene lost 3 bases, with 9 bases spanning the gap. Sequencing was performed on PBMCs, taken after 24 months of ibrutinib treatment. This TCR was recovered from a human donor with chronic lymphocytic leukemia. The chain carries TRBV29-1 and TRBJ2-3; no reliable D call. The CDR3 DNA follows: TGCAGCGTTGAAACTGAAGGAACAGATACGCAGTATTTT. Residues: CSVETEGTDTQYF.